This TCR beta chain comes out of a study of T cells in Graves' hyperthyroidism and ophthalmopathy. Study-level results: Ophthalmopathy stood apart from stable hyperthyroidism in a 13 V-J model.

Amplified TCR beta CDR3 regions derived from RNA transcripts. Primed by the HTBI set, a first-round RT-PCR was run on the TCR CDR3. Via MiXCR, TCRdb re-called the multiplex PCR reads, giving one row per CDR3 protein. The sample holds a few hundred thousand distinct CDR3 sequences, 40% to 50% seen once. Trimming removed 4 bases at V and 3 bases at J, with 12 bases between. The CDR3 totals 14 residues. The germline V gene has CDR1 MNHNS and CDR2 SASEGT. Of note for this clonotype: Its antigen is currently unknown.

The genes are TRBV6-1 and TRBJ2-5; D uncertain. The sequenced sample consisted of peripheral blood or thyroid tissue (not recorded which). This sequence was found in an adult woman with Graves' disease, either hyperthyroidism or ophthalmopathy (not recorded which). Written as DNA, the CDR3 is TGTGCCAGCAGTGGCCCGCCTCTCAAAGAGACCCAGTACTTC. Translated, it gives CASSGPPLKETQYF.